The rows below give T cell receptor beta chains drawn from one sample of a study of shared clonotypes between healthy human individuals. Generated by immunoSEQ multiplex PCR, the TCRdb table keeps only in-frame clones and is missing some. The sample holds approximately 530,000 clones, roughly 95% seen once. Sequencing was performed on naive CD4+ T cells sorted from blood. All receptors derive from a woman in her twenties or thirties in good health. Both conserved end residues are part of each CDR3.

TRBJ1-1 | TRBV28 | CASSKRGRMNTEAFF
TRBJ2-1 | TRBV28 | CASSRSGGQFF
TRBJ1-2 | TRBV19 | CASSIQGADYGYTF
TRBJ2-1 | TRBV30 | CAWRGTGAYNEQFF
TRBJ2-3 | TRBV28 | CASGTSGSPTDTQYF
TRBJ1-5 | TRBV4-1 | CASSPEGTPYSNQPQHF
TRBJ2-7 | TRBV11-2 | CASSLRVGDRVRPYEQYF
TRBJ2-3 | TRBV19 | CASSYWPSTDTQYF
TRBJ1-1 | TRBV7-2 | CASSFPGRGTEAFF
TRBJ2-7 | TRBV28 | CASSFEWGRDYEQYF
TRBJ2-7 | TRBV4-1 | CASSSPVKGRYEQYF
TRBJ2-5 | TRBV6-6 | CASNKPQETQYF
TRBJ2-5 | TRBV4-1 | CASSQVAAGKQETQYF
TRBJ1-5 | TRBV29-1 | CSVLTGGSNQPQHF
TRBJ2-2 | TRBV5-1 | CASSLELAGETGELFF
TRBJ2-1 | TRBV4-1 | CASSPKASGSMYNEQFF
TRBJ1-1 | TRBV10-3 | CAIRPRTGHTPNTEAFF
TRBJ2-5 | TRBV6-1 | CASCPGWETQYF
TRBJ2-1 | TRBV19 | CASSISLAGYNEQFF
TRBJ2-1 | TRBV5-1 | CASSLGALVEQFF